This T cell receptor beta chain was sequenced in a study of T cells after yellow fever vaccination. Overall study: Preparing low-cell-number fractions relied on SMART-Seq v4 Ultra Low Input.

The CDR3 is made up of 16 amino acids. V was clipped by 2 bases and J by 3 bases; unmatched bases: 7. CDR1 and CDR2 from the germline V gene are LGHDT and YNNKEL (reference sequence). TCRdb ran MiXCR on the 5' RACE reads and lists one entry per CDR3 protein. Of under 250,000 distinct CDR3 sequences listed, roughly 3.3% are singletons. This clonotype was seen ten or more times. This sequence was found in a man younger than 35 who received the YFV17D yellow fever vaccine. Sequencing used CD4+ T cells sorted from PBMCs, obtained 10 days after the yellow fever booster vaccination. The chain joins TRBV3-1 to TRBJ2-3; 8 positions agree with TRBD2. CDR3 sequence reads: CASSQRRGGSTDTQYF. CDR3 nucleotide sequence: TGTGCCAGCAGCCAACGCCGGGGGGGCTCTACAGATACGCAGTATTTT.